A selection of T cell receptor beta chains follows, all from one sample in a study of cytomegalovirus exposure and HLA in healthy donors. Profiling relied on immunoSEQ multiplex PCR, and the TCRdb table lists in-frame clones only, not all of them. The sample includes some 97,000 clones, around 83% seen only once; the top ten take roughly 1.2%. What was sequenced was PBMCs. The receptors derive from a woman aged 18-29 years in good health and CMV-seronegative. Each CDR3 is given without its conserved first and last residue. Each record gives: J gene, V gene, CDR3 protein.

>TRBJ1-2|TRBV5-6
ASSLADYGYT
>TRBJ2-1|TRBV5-1
ASSSGTADNEQF
>TRBJ2-7|TRBV5-1
ASSLGWGQGSSYEQY
>TRBJ2-7|TRBV7-9
ASSLVGTEYEQY
>TRBJ2-7|TRBV10-3
AIRGASGTYEQY
>TRBJ2-7|TRBV27
ASSLFRPRDKMHEQY
>TRBJ2-7|TRBV7-3
ASSLNRGSYEQY
>TRBJ2-4|TRBV2
ASRGVTKNIQY
>TRBJ2-1|TRBV18
ASSPGLVLTDEQF
>TRBJ2-5|TRBV10-3
AISAGGVPETQY